One sample yielded the 8 T cell receptor beta chains listed below, sequenced in a study of blood T cell repertoires in COVID-19 (TCRdb year 2020). Library construction relied on the immunoSEQ multiplex PCR assay. As stored in TCRdb, this immuneACCESS dataset retains in-frame rearrangements with V and J assigned. A fraction of the clones does not appear; measured against another copy, unresolved V genes explain less than half of the discrepancy, and the remainder lacks a known reason. Present in this sample are 60,000 to 65,000 clones, approximately 92% of which were seen just once. In total, the top ten clones hold about 9.3% of the sample. Material: peripheral blood. The receptors originated from a woman aged 80 or over with active COVID-19.

The V call is TRBV11-2, the J call TRBJ2-1; 13 bases match TRBD2. CDR3 length: 16 residues. Germline CDR1 reads SGHAT; CDR2 reads FQNNGV. J lost 9 bases, V lost 4 bases, and 9 bases had no gene match. The CDR3 sequence is CASSSGLAGVVGEQFF. In DNA, the CDR3 is TGTGCCAGCAGCTCTGGACTAGCGGGAGTTGTCGGTGAGCAGTTCTTC.

The chain combines TRBV21-1 with TRBJ2-2; no DNA check was done on the table's D call, TRBD2. TRBV21-1 is a pseudogene segment. The CDR3 covers 20 residues. In nucleotides, the CDR3 is TGTGCCAGCAGCAAAGAACGGCCCCCTACTAGCGGGAGGGCCTCGGGGGAGCTGTTTTTT. This sequence encodes CASSKERPPTSGRASGELFF.

CDR3 DNA sequence: TGTGCCAGCCACAGGGGGAAAGGACCCCAGCATTTT. This translates into CASHRGKGPQHF. The chain uses TRBV2 and TRBJ1-5; 8 nucleotides line up with TRBD1. The ends lost 8 bases at V and 10 bases at J; junction bases unmatched: 7. The germline V gene encodes CDR1 SNHLY and CDR2 FYNNEI. The CDR3 has 12 residues.

The V and J genes are TRBV5-1 and TRBJ2-1; 14 nucleotides agree with TRBD2. With V trimmed by 4 bases and J by 8 bases, 8 bases remained unmatched. Germline V gives CDR1 SGHRS, CDR2 YFSETQ. The CDR3 sequence is 16 residues long. The CDR3 loop reads CASSPGLAGGGDEQFF. The CDR3 nucleotides read TGCGCCAGCAGCCCCGGACTAGCGGGAGGCGGGGATGAGCAGTTCTTC. The full variable domain, in which reference TRBV5-1 and TRBJ2-1 provide the parts outside the CDR3, is KAGVTQTPRYLIKTRGQQVTLSCSPISGHRSVSWYQQTPGQGLQFLFEYFSETQRNKGNFPGRFSGRQFSNSRSEMNVSTLELGDSALYLCASSPGLAGGGDEQFFGPGTRLTVL.

This clone was picked up one time. The rearrangement joins TRBV27 to TRBJ2-1; D remains unclear. Deletions cut 7 bases from V and 0 bases from J, with 7 bases between. CDR3 size: 13 residues. The germline V gene encodes CDR1 MNHEY and CDR2 SMNVEV (reference sequence). The DNA for the CDR3 is TGTGCCAGCAAAATGAGCTCCTACAATGAGCAGTTCTTC. Protein product: CASKMSSYNEQFF.

The rearrangement links TRBV27 to TRBJ1-5; D perhaps matches TRBD1 (5 bases). Germline V gene sequence: CDR1 MNHEY, CDR2 SMNVEV (reference sequence). The CDR3 runs 14 residues. Trimming cost V 5 bases and J 6 bases, with 14 bases left between them. The CDR3 DNA follows: TGTGCCAGCAGTGTCGACCGGGGGACTCAGCCCCAGCATTTT. Its translation is CASSVDRGTQPQHF.

This clone was counted a single time. V and J are TRBV7-8 and TRBJ2-3, with 7 bases that match TRBD2. The germline V gene encodes CDR1 SGHVS and CDR2 FQNEAQ. Trimming cost V 8 bases and J 1 base; bases outside gene matches: 3. The CDR3 runs 13 residues. The DNA of the CDR3 is TGTGCCAGCTGGGGGGGAGGCACAGATACGCAGTATTTT. Amino acids: CASWGGGTDTQYF.

The chain joins TRBV11-2 to TRBJ2-7, with D hard to call. The CDR3 has 11 amino acids. The germline V gene has CDR1 SGHAT and CDR2 FQNNGV. V was pared by 4 bases and J by 2 bases, with 3 bases between. DNA for the CDR3: TGTGCCAGCAGCTCCGCCTACGAGCAGTACTTC. This translates into CASSSAYEQYF.